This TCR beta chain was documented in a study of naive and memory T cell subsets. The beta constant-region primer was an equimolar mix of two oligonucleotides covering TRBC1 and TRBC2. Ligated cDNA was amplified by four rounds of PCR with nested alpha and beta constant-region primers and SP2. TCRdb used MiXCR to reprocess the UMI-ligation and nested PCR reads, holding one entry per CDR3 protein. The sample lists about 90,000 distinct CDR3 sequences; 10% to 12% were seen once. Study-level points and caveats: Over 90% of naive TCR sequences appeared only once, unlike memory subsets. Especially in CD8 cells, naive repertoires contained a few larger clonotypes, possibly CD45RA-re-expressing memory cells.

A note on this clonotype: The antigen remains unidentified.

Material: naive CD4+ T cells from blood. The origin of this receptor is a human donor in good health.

The CDR3 DNA sequence: TGCAGCGTTGAAGAGTATCTTGGCCTGAACACTGAAGCTTTCTTT. Amino acids: CSVEEYLGLNTEAFF. The chain employs TRBV29-1 and TRBJ1-1, with D uncertain. The germline V gene has CDR1 SQVTM and CDR2 ANQGSEA. There are 15 residues in the CDR3. The V end was cut by 0 bases, the J end by 0 bases, with 11 bases between. The complete variable domain, with remaining parts taken from reference TRBV29-1 and TRBJ1-1, reads SAVISQKPSRDICQRGTSLTIQCQVDSQVTMMFWYRQQPGQSLTLIATANQGSEATYESGFVIDKFPISRPNLTFSTLTVSNMSPEDSSIYLCSVEEYLGLNTEAFFGQGTRLTVV.